The T cell receptor (beta chain) described here comes from a study of regulatory and conventional T cells in breast cancer (dated by TCRdb to the mid-2010s). This clonotype is considered medium-sized (0.01 to 0.1%). Its antigen remains unidentified. Base quality data are lacking; no much larger clone is found one base away. The CDR3 sequence holds 14 residues, the cysteine and phenylalanine included. The only DNA kept is the CDR3, 42 bases in frame from the first base. Between the V and J ends, shortened by 1 base and 2 bases respectively, the junction contains 8 bases. Receptor libraries were prepared by PCR. Data came from an Illumina MiSeq. TCRdb reprocessing: public reads trimmed at Q25 with fastp, clones called with MiXCR, in-frame beta chains kept. Rows with one shared CDR3 protein collapse into an entry with the most common genes and DNA. Across this sample there are roughly 16,000 distinct CDR3 sequences, with 30% to 35% seen only once. Together, the top ten hold roughly 1.5% of the sample.

The sequenced sample consisted of conventional T cells from blood. The rearrangement combines TRBV12-3 or TRBV12-4 with TRBJ1-2, with the D segment identity uncertain. The sequence came from a female donor in good health. The DNA sequence follows: TGTGCCAGCAGTTTAGGGGAGGTGAACTATGGCTACACCTTC. It translates as CASSLGEVNYGYTF.